The present TCR beta chain was sequenced within a study of regulatory T cells in long-lasting Graves disease. Time point given: newly diagnosed GD, antithyroid drugs for less than 3 months. From RNA extracted from PBMCs, the TCR library was made. Library construction for TCR beta used iRepertoire HTBI primers and Arm-PCR of CDR3 regions. TCRdb re-called the multiplex PCR reads with MiXCR, one entry per CDR3 protein. The data contain roughly 530,000 distinct CDR3 sequences, roughly a sixth of them singletons. CDR1 SGHKS and CDR2 YYEKEE come from the germline V gene (reference sequence). Between the trimmed V and J ends, which lost 4 bases and 7 bases, there was a span of 23 bases. The CDR3 covers 16 residues. The sample was also reused in another study, on T cells in Graves' hyperthyroidism and ophthalmopathy.

The material was peripheral blood mononuclear cells (PBMCs), obtained at new diagnosis, from a patient treated with antithyroid drugs. This clonotype originated in a woman aged 35-60 years with Graves disease. V gene TRBV5-5 combines with J gene TRBJ1-1; weak D call: TRBD1 (6 bases). CDR3 sequence (DNA): TGTGCCAGCAGCCAAGCCCCAACAGGGTTTGGTAATGAAGCTTTCTTT. This translates into CASSQAPTGFGNEAFF. The entire variable domain, with the rest obtained from reference TRBV5-5 and TRBJ1-1, is as follows: DAGVTQSPTHLIKTRGQQVTLRCSPISGHKSVSWYQQVLGQGPQFIFQYYEKEERGRGNFPDRFSARQFPNYSSELNVNALLLGDSALYLCASSQAPTGFGNEAFFGQGTRLTVV.